This entry is about one TCR beta chain. This clonotype was observed a few times. Its antigen is still unknown. One base away there is no much larger clone; base qualities are not given. Interpreted using the paper, the treatment or condition label stands for: live attenuated yellow fever vaccine strain. At every blood-draw timepoint, two biological replicates of bulk PBMCs were collected. A standard Ficoll-Paque protocol was used to isolate PBMCs from peripheral blood. TriZol was used to extract RNA from bulk PBMCs, from CD4 and CD8 fractions, and from dextramer-positive and dextramer-negative fractions. This sample is part of a study of T cells after yellow fever vaccination (dated by TCRdb to the late 2010s). As for the study more broadly: Libraries from fractions with low cell numbers were prepared with the SMART-Seq v4 Ultra Low Input RNA kit. To follow T-cell clones before and after primary and booster YFV17D yellow fever vaccination, bulk TCR alpha and beta repertoires were sequenced over time. Two healthy male donors made up the cohort, one aged 18 to 29 years and the other aged 30 to 40 years. Blood was drawn at multiple timepoints before and after primary and secondary immunization, with bulk PBMC replicates and cell subsets isolated.

TCR cDNA was made using 5'RACE template switching, a step that added a universal primer site and unique molecular identifiers. cDNA synthesis was primed from both the TCR alpha and TCR beta constant segments. Library amplification used two PCR steps, and the second PCR step added sample barcodes and sequencing adapters. Sequencing of libraries was done on Illumina HiSeq 2500 (2x100 bp) or NovaSeq (2x150 bp). The paper's data handling went like this. MIGEC was used to demultiplex reads and collapse the reads into UMI consensus sequences, and MiXCR was used for V(D)J alignment. Vaccine-responding clonotypes were defined with edgeR using replicate PBMC samples, requiring FDR below 0.01 and a log2 fold change above 5 up to day 15. Each bulk clonotype received a CD4 or CD8 identity based on whether the sequenced CD4 or CD8 repertoire contained that clonotype at higher abundance. TCRdb passed the public sequencing reads through fastp at Q25 and MiXCR, retaining productive beta sequences. Every entry covers one CDR3 protein and lists the most common genes and DNA from its rows. TCRdb, rather than the study authors, made the V and J calls. Present in this sample are under 700,000 distinct CDR3 sequences, about a sixth of which were seen just once. Roughly 17% of the sample goes to the ten largest clones.

CDR1 is given as SGHTA and CDR2 as FQGNSA, both from the germline V gene. The CDR3, cysteine through phenylalanine, is 12 amino acids long. The read is trimmed to its CDR3 DNA, 36 bases read in frame from base 1. V lost 5 bases and J lost 10 bases; the stretch between them is 13 bases long. The investigation overall reported the following: A small fraction of clonotypes appeared in both the CD4 and CD8 compartments, likely as a result of convergent recombination. Because the study included only two donors, the extent to which the findings can be generalized is limited. Most clones expanded after primary vaccination (approximately 96% of CD4 and 88% of CD8) were re-detected after the booster, suggesting that broad memory maintenance occurred. FACS-sorted repertoires could contain abundant contaminating clonotypes from the bulk population, so computational filtering was required. Compared with the primary T-cell response, the secondary T-cell response was faster but weaker, reaching its peak on day 5 rather than on day 15.

The TCR comes from a man between 18 and 29 years old who received the YFV17D yellow fever vaccine. The sample in question was PBMCs, obtained around 5 days after the first yellow fever vaccination. The sequence joins TRBV7-2 to TRBJ2-3, with the D assignment possibly TRBD1 or TRBD2, given 5 matching bases for each. The CDR3 protein: CASSPGTDPQYF. The DNA is TGTGCCAGCAGCCCCGGGACCGACCCGCAGTATTTT. Beyond the CDR3, the reference TRBV7-2 and TRBJ2-3 genes provide the residues; the full variable domain reads: GAGVSQSPSNKVTEKGKDVELRCDPISGHTALYWYRQSLGQGLEFLIYFQGNSAPDKSGLPSDRFSAERTGGSVSTLTIQRTQQEDSAVYLCASSPGTDPQYFGPGTRLTVL.